The rows below give T cell receptor beta chains drawn from one sample of a study of identical twins. A single record per CDR3 protein comes from TCRdb applying MiXCR to the 5' RACE reads. Of 1.5 million to 2 million distinct CDR3 sequences listed, roughly a third are singletons. The sample consisted of cord blood. The receptor set was obtained from a newborn girl in good health. CDR3s include the opening cysteine and the closing phenylalanine or tryptophan. Fields, in order: V gene, D gene, clone size, J gene, CDR3 protein, CDR3 DNA. The D gene is left open where the match is weak. Size values are once, few and many counts, or a class for expanded clones, and some rows have none.

v_gene: TRBV27
d_gene: NA
abundance: NA
j_gene: TRBJ1-5
CDR3aa: CASGLGVDQPQHF
CDR3nt: TGTGCCAGCGGTTTGGGGGTTGATCAGCCCCAGCATTTT

v_gene: TRBV28
d_gene: NA
abundance: few
j_gene: TRBJ2-1
CDR3aa: CASSFSVGSYNEQFF
CDR3nt: TGTGCCAGCAGTTTTTCGGTGGGCTCCTACAATGAGCAGTTCTTC

v_gene: TRBV12-3/TRBV12-4
d_gene: TRBD1
abundance: few
j_gene: TRBJ2-7
CDR3aa: CASSYASTGVAYEQYF
CDR3nt: TGTGCCAGCAGCTATGCTAGTACAGGGGTTGCCTACGAGCAGTACTTC

v_gene: TRBV20-1
d_gene: TRBD2
abundance: few
j_gene: TRBJ2-7
CDR3aa: CSAIATSGSSYEQYF
CDR3nt: TGCAGTGCTATTGCGACTAGCGGGAGCTCCTACGAGCAGTACTTC

v_gene: TRBV27
d_gene: TRBD1
abundance: few
j_gene: TRBJ1-6
CDR3aa: CASSPYIQGVYNSPLHF
CDR3nt: TGTGCCAGCAGTCCCTACATACAGGGGGTCTATAATTCACCCCTCCACTTT

v_gene: TRBV5-1
d_gene: TRBD1
abundance: few
j_gene: TRBJ2-3
CDR3aa: CASSSTTGGTDTQYF
CDR3nt: TGCGCCAGCAGCTCCACGACAGGGGGCACAGATACGCAGTATTTT

v_gene: TRBV7-8
d_gene: NA
abundance: many
j_gene: TRBJ1-2
CDR3aa: CASSWDIPNYGYTF
CDR3nt: TGTGCCAGCAGCTGGGACATCCCTAACTATGGCTACACCTTC

v_gene: TRBV20-1
d_gene: NA
abundance: NA
j_gene: TRBJ1-4
CDR3aa: CSARAWGSDEELFF
CDR3nt: TGCAGTGCTAGGGCTTGGGGGTCGGACGAAGAACTGTTTTTT

v_gene: TRBV7-9
d_gene: NA
abundance: NA
j_gene: TRBJ1-2
CDR3aa: CASSSTPGYGYTF
CDR3nt: TGTGCCAGCAGCTCCACCCCGGGATATGGCTACACCTTC

v_gene: TRBV28
d_gene: TRBD1
abundance: NA
j_gene: TRBJ1-1
CDR3aa: CASSFSDRASEAFF
CDR3nt: TGTGCCAGCAGTTTTTCCGACAGGGCGAGTGAAGCTTTCTTT

v_gene: TRBV6-5
d_gene: TRBD1
abundance: NA
j_gene: TRBJ2-2
CDR3aa: CASSTTGGYTGELFF
CDR3nt: TGTGCCAGCAGTACCACAGGGGGCTACACCGGGGAGCTGTTTTTT

v_gene: TRBV20-1
d_gene: NA
abundance: few
j_gene: TRBJ1-2
CDR3aa: CSAREVVGAQGGYTF
CDR3nt: TGCAGTGCTAGAGAGGTCGTGGGGGCGCAGGGCGGCTACACCTTC

v_gene: TRBV7-2
d_gene: NA
abundance: few
j_gene: TRBJ1-1
CDR3aa: CASSLARIRENTEAFF
CDR3nt: TGTGCCAGCAGCTTAGCGCGTATCAGGGAGAACACTGAAGCTTTCTTT

v_gene: TRBV20-1
d_gene: NA
abundance: NA
j_gene: TRBJ1-1
CDR3aa: CSARTGPLEAFF
CDR3nt: TGCAGTGCCAGGACGGGCCCTTTGGAAGCTTTCTTT

v_gene: TRBV9
d_gene: NA
abundance: few
j_gene: TRBJ1-2
CDR3aa: CASMDGAFVYTF
CDR3nt: TGTGCCAGCATGGACGGGGCCTTCGTCTACACCTTC

v_gene: TRBV19
d_gene: NA
abundance: NA
j_gene: TRBJ1-5
CDR3aa: CASSIERSNQPQHF
CDR3nt: TGTGCCAGTAGTATTGAACGGAGCAATCAGCCCCAGCATTTT